The present entry profiles one T cell receptor beta chain with its context. The record originates from a study of blood T cell repertoires in COVID-19. Study information: Researchers got acute and convalescent COVID-19 samples from the United States, Italy and Spain.

Per the authors' pipeline: From reference gene primer amplification, estimates of nucleated cell counts were derived. Only in-frame clones appear in the TCRdb table, and some are missing; sequencing was by immunoSEQ multiplex PCR. V and J calls and clone size are copied from that table; D and trimming were computed from the DNA. The sample has about 24,000 clones; roughly 86% are singletons. The V end lost 0 bases, the J end lost 5 bases, and 8 bases lay between the germline ends. Germline CDR1 reads LGHDT; CDR2 reads YNNKEL (reference sequence). This CDR3 is built from 15 residues. The TCR sequence derives from a man aged 45 to 65 with active COVID-19. Sequenced sample: peripheral blood. V and J are TRBV3-1 (or the pseudogene TRBV3-2) and TRBJ1-6; D is unclear. The CDR3 loop is CASSQDEIDNSPLHF. CDR3 DNA sequence: TGTGCCAGCAGCCAAGATGAGATCGATAATTCACCCCTCCACTTT.